The 14 T cell receptor beta chains below come from one sample, sequenced in a study of blood T cell repertoires in COVID-19. This table comes from immunoSEQ multiplex PCR, and its TCRdb copy is limited to in-frame clones, with some not included. Of some 270,000 clones listed, roughly 88% are singletons. Sequenced sample: peripheral blood. The receptors come from an older woman with acute or convalescent COVID-19.

With respect to this clone: At the DNA level, this CDR3 is encoded by other sequences in the same sample as well. This sequence joins TRBV5-1 and TRBJ1-1; TRBD1 aligns across 8 bases. The germline gives CDR1 SGHRS, CDR2 YFSETQ. The CDR3 runs 15 residues. V lost 4 bases to trimming and J lost 2 bases; unmatched junction nucleotides: 7. CDR3 nucleotide sequence: TGCGCCAGCAGCCTAGGACAGGGTCTCAACACTGAAGCTTTCTTT. Protein: CASSLGQGLNTEAFF.

This chain uses TRBV19 with TRBJ1-1; D might be TRBD1 (6 bases). The CDR3 covers 13 residues. Deletions cut 5 bases from V and 5 bases from J, with 12 bases between. Germline CDR1 reads LNHDA; CDR2 reads SQIVND (reference sequence). The CDR3 protein is CASSDTGQTEAFF. The CDR3 nucleotides read TGTGCCAGTAGTGACACAGGGCAGACTGAAGCTTTCTTT.

The chain has TRBV28 and TRBJ2-7, with 8 nucleotides matching TRBD1. The CDR3 covers 15 residues. V lost 6 bases to trimming and J lost 1 base; unmatched junction nucleotides: 8. CDR1 and CDR2 from the germline V gene are MDHEN and SYDVKM. CDR3 protein: CASSLGQGGSYEQYF. The CDR3 DNA reads TGTGCCAGCAGCCTTGGACAGGGTGGGTCCTACGAGCAGTACTTC.

J is TRBJ2-7 and V is TRBV2; D ambiguous. In germline, CDR1 is SNHLY, CDR2 FYNNEI. The CDR3 is 11 residues long. Between the trimmed V and J ends, which lost 6 bases and 3 bases, there was a span of 6 bases. This CDR3 is CASRRSYEQYF. Here the CDR3 DNA reads TGTGCCAGCAGAAGGAGCTACGAGCAGTACTTC.

The CDR3 sequence is CASSSHASGGAFGANVLTF. CDR3 nucleotides: TGTGCCAGCAGCTCACACGCCAGCGGGGGGGCCTTTGGGGCCAACGTCCTGACTTTC. The V gene is TRBV11-2, the J gene TRBJ2-6; TRBD2 aligns across 10 bases. V shed 4 bases, J shed 3 bases, and the junction held 12 bases outside the gene matches. The CDR3 extends over 19 amino acids. Germline assignment: CDR1 SGHAT and CDR2 FQNNGV.

The rearrangement uses TRBV6-6 and TRBJ1-5; possibly TRBD1 for D (5 bases). The V gene lost 5 bases and the J gene lost 2 bases, with 16 bases spanning the gap. The CDR3 covers 16 residues. Germline V gene data show CDR1 as MNHNY and CDR2 as SVGAGI (reference sequence). The CDR3 DNA follows: TGTGCCAGCAGTCACCGCAGGGTCGAGGGCAATCAGCCCCAGCATTTT. It is translated as CASSHRRVEGNQPQHF.

This chain links TRBV18 with TRBJ2-3; 9 bases align to TRBD2. This CDR3 has 14 amino acids. V trimming: 3 bases; J trimming: 4 bases; junction bases outside the gene matches: 2. The germline gives CDR1 KGHSH, CDR2 LQKENI. The CDR3 coding sequence is TGTGCCAGCTCACCTGGGACTAGCCCAGATACGCAGTATTTT. Its translation is CASSPGTSPDTQYF.

V gene TRBV7-3 combines with J gene TRBJ2-1; 8 nucleotides line up with TRBD2. There are 16 residues in the CDR3. CDR1 and CDR2 from the germline V gene are SGHTA and FQGTGA. Losses at the gene ends were 1 base for V and 6 bases for J; bases not matched to a gene: 8. The CDR3 reads CASSLRAAGASNEQFF. In DNA form, the CDR3 reads TGTGCCAGCAGCTTAAGGGCAGCGGGGGCATCCAATGAGCAGTTCTTC.

Comments on this clone: Other DNA variants within this sample encode the same CDR3. The V call is TRBV7-2, the J call TRBJ2-2, with a possible D match to TRBD2 (6 bases). Germline V gives CDR1 SGHTA, CDR2 FQGNSA. V lost 3 bases to trimming and J lost 0 bases, with 8 bases between them. This CDR3 comprises 15 residues. The CDR3 coding sequence is TGTGCCAGCAGCTTGGGCGGGGCGAACACCGGGGAGCTGTTTTTT. It is translated as CASSLGGANTGELFF.

This clone was detected only once. The V gene is TRBV24-1, the J gene TRBJ1-1, with 8 bases that match TRBD1. Germline trimming cut 3 bases from V and 4 bases from J; bases unmatched to any gene: 6. Germline V CDR1 and CDR2: KGHDR, SFDVKD. This CDR3 spans 15 amino acids. The CDR3 loop is CATSDPTQGATEAFF. DNA for the CDR3: TGTGCCACCAGTGATCCCACCCAGGGGGCCACTGAAGCTTTCTTT.

The chain has TRBV5-8 and TRBJ1-6; 9 nucleotides align to TRBD1. The CDR3 extends over 14 amino acids. V dropped 4 bases and J dropped 13; count of bases not matched to a gene: 9. Per the germline V gene, CDR1 is SGHTS and CDR2 is YDEGEE. As DNA, the CDR3 is TGTGCCAGCAGCCCCGACAGGGGGTTTATTCCCCTCCACTTT. Translating it yields CASSPDRGFIPLHF.

The chain combines TRBV14 with TRBJ2-6, with 9 nucleotides matching TRBD1. The germline CDR1 and CDR2 sequences are SGHDN and FVKESK. The ends lost 5 bases at V and 0 bases at J; junction bases unmatched: 11. The CDR3 runs to 19 residues. The CDR3 here is CASSYRRTGGLSGANVLTF. The CDR3 DNA reads TGTGCCAGCAGCTACCGCCGAACAGGGGGCCTCTCTGGGGCCAACGTCCTGACTTTC.

The rearrangement links TRBV25-1 to TRBJ2-5, with D uncertain. CDR1 is MGHDK, CDR2 SYGVNS, per germline. CDR3 length equals 11 residues. Trimming shortened V by 7 bases and J by 2 bases, and 5 bases separated the two germline ends. CDR3 nucleotide sequence: TGTGCCAGCAAACTTCAAGAGACCCAGTACTTC. Translated, it gives CASKLQETQYF. The whole variable domain, filled in from reference TRBV25-1 and TRBJ2-5, reads EADIYQTPRYLVIGTGKKITLECSQTMGHDKMYWYQQDPGMELHLIHYSYGVNSTEKGDLSSESTVSRIRTEHFPLTLESARPSHTSQYLCASKLQETQYFGPGTRLLVL.

In its sample, this clone was seen once. V gene TRBV6-5 combines with J gene TRBJ1-1; maybe TRBD1 (6 bases). The CDR3 consists of 15 residues. Germline V lookup: CDR1 MNHEY, CDR2 SVGAGI. Trimming removed 0 bases from V and 0 bases from J, with 8 bases in between. The CDR3, as DNA: TGTGCCAGCAGTTACTCGGGGGGGCTGAACACTGAAGCTTTCTTT. Translation gives CASSYSGGLNTEAFF.